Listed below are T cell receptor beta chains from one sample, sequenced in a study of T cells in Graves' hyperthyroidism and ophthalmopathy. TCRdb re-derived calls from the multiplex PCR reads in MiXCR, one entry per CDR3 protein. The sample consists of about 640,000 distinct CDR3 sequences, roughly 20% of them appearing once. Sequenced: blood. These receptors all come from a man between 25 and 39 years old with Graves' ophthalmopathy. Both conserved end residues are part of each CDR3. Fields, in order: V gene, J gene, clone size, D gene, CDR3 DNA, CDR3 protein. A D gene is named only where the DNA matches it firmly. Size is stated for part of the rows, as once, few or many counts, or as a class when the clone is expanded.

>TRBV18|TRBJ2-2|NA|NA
TGTGCCAGCTCACCACGGGGGGCCGCCAACACCGGGGAGCTGTTTTTT
CASSPRGAANTGELFF
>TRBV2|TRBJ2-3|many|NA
TGTGCCAGCAGTGTACTAAGCACAGATACGCAGTATTTT
CASSVLSTDTQYF
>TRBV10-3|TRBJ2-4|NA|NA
TGTGCCATCAGTGAGGGGCAGGGCTGGAACATTCAGTACTTC
CAISEGQGWNIQYF
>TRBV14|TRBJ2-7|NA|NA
TGTGCCAGCAGCCCTGCGGGGGCCCCGGGACTCGCCTTC
CASSPAGAPGLAF
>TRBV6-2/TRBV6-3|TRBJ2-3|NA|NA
TGTGCCAGTCAGGGGATGGGCACAGATACGCAGTATTTT
CASQGMGTDTQYF
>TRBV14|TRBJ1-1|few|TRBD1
TGTGCCAGCAGCCTCGGACAGGGGGCGGCTTTCTTT
CASSLGQGAAFF
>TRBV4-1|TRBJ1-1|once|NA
TGCGCCAGCAGCCAAGATGCAGGGATCGGAACTGAAGCTTTCTTT
CASSQDAGIGTEAFF
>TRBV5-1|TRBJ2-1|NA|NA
TGTGCCAGCAGCTTAGGCCGGGCGGGTTCCTACAATGAGCAGTTCTTC
CASSLGRAGSYNEQFF
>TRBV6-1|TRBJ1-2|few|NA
TGTGCCAGCAGTGGCAAGCTTACAGGGATGTACACCTTC
CASSGKLTGMYTF
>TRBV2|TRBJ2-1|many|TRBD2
TGTGCCAACAGGAGACTAGCGGGTTCTGAGCAGTTCTTC
CANRRLAGSEQFF
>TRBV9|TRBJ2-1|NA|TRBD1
TGTGCCAGCAGCCAAGGGACAGGGTTACAGGATGAGCAGTTCTTC
CASSQGTGLQDEQFF
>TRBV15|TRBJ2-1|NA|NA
TGTGCCACCAGCAGAGATCGAGGGGACGGATACAATGAGCAGTTCTTC
CATSRDRGDGYNEQFF
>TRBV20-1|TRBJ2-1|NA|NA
TGCAGTGCTCCGCGGCAGGGGAACAATGAGCAGTTCTTC
CSAPRQGNNEQFF
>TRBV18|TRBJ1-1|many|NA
TGTGCCAGCTCACCACCCGCAATGAACACTGAAGCTTTCTTT
CASSPPAMNTEAFF
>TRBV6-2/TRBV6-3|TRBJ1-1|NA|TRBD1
TGTGCCAGCAGTGTGGACAGGGGATACACTGAAGCTTTCTTT
CASSVDRGYTEAFF
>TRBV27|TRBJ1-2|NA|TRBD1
TGTGCCAGCAGTTCAACCAGCAGGACAGGGCTCTTAGTTGACTATGGCTACACCTTC
CASSSTSRTGLLVDYGYTF
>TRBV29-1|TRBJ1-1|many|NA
TGCAGCGTTGAGATGCGGCTCATGAACACTGAGGCTTTCTTT
CSVEMRLMNTEAFF
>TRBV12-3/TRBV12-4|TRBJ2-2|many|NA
TGTGCCAGCAGTTCTGGGCTATGGCGGGACGGGGAGCTGTTTTTT
CASSSGLWRDGELFF
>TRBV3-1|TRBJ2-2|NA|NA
TGTGCCAGCAGCCAAGACGAGGGGGAGACCGGGGAGCTGTTTTTT
CASSQDEGETGELFF
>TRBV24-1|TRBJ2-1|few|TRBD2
TGTGCCACCAGTGATTCCCTCGGGACTAGTAGCTACAATGAGCAGTTCTTC
CATSDSLGTSSYNEQFF
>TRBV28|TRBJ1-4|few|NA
TGTGCCAGCAGTTTTTCCGGTCGCGTGTGGGAAAAACTGTTTTTT
CASSFSGRVWEKLFF
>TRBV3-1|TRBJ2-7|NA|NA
TGTGCCAGCAGCCAAGACTCTTGGGACTACGAGCAGTACTTC
CASSQDSWDYEQYF
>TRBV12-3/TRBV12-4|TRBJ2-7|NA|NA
TGTGCCAGCAAAGAGCAGGGTATGGAGCAGTACTTC
CASKEQGMEQYF
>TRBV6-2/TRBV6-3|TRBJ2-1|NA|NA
TGTGCCAGCAGTTACCCTCGGTTAGCTGGTCAGGAGGAGCAGTTCTTC
CASSYPRLAGQEEQFF
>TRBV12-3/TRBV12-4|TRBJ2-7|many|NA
TGTGCCAGCAGTTCTCACGGCTACGAGCAGTACTTC
CASSSHGYEQYF
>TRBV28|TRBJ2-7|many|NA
TGTGCCAGCAGTTTATCAGGGAACCCCTACGAGCAGTACTTC
CASSLSGNPYEQYF
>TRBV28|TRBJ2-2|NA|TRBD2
TGTGCCAGCAGCCTCGGGACTAGCGGGAGGGCCGGGGAGCTGTTTTTT
CASSLGTSGRAGELFF
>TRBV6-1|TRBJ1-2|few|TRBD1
TGTGCCAGCACCGGAACAGGGGTCGGCTACACCTTC
CASTGTGVGYTF
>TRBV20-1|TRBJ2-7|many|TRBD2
TGCAGTGCTCATAGCGGGAGGGGCTACGAGCAGTACTTC
CSAHSGRGYEQYF
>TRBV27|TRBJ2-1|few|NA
TGTGCCAGCAGTTTGACGGGCCTGGCCTCCTACAATGAGCAGTTCTTC
CASSLTGLASYNEQFF
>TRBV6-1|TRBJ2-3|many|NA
TGTGCCAGCAGTTACTCACCGGGAAGCGGCGCAGATACGCAGTATTTT
CASSYSPGSGADTQYF
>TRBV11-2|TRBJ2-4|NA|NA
TGTGCCAGCAGTCTACGTGCGTGGGCCATTCAGTACTTC
CASSLRAWAIQYF
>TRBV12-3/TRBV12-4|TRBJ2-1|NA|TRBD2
TGTGCCAGCAGTCGCCCTGAAGGACTAGCGACCGATGAGCAGTTCTTC
CASSRPEGLATDEQFF
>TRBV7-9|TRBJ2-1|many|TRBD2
TGTGCCAGCAGCTTAAGCGGGAGGGCCTATGAGCAGTTCTTC
CASSLSGRAYEQFF
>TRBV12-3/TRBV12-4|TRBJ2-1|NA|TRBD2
TGTGCCAGCAGACCCTTACTGGGACTAGCGGGAAGCAATGAGCAGTTCTTC
CASRPLLGLAGSNEQFF
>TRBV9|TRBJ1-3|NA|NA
TGTGCCAGCAGCCCCAACGGACAGCCTGGAAACACCATATATTTT
CASSPNGQPGNTIYF
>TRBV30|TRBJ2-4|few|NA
TGTGCCTGGAGTCCACAGGATCTCATTAGCGTAGCCAAAAACATTCAGTACTTC
CAWSPQDLISVAKNIQYF
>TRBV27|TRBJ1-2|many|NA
TGTGCCAGCAGCATGACAGCAAACTATGGCTACACCTTC
CASSMTANYGYTF
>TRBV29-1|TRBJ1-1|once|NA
TGCAGCGCTGTAGACAGAGGTGGAACTGAAGCTTTCTTT
CSAVDRGGTEAFF
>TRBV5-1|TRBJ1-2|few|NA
TGCGCCAGCAGCATTCCGCGGGGGGACTTTAACTATGGCTACACCTTC
CASSIPRGDFNYGYTF
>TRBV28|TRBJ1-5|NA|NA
TGTGCCAGCAGCCGTACAGGGTTCTTTCAGCCCCAGCATTTT
CASSRTGFFQPQHF
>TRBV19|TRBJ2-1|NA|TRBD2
TGTGCCAGTAGTCCGAGCGGGACCCCCGCCAATGAGCAGTTCTTC
CASSPSGTPANEQFF
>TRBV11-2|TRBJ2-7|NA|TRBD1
TGTGCCAGCAGCTTAGGGGGACAGGGGGCGGGCTACGAGCAGTACTTC
CASSLGGQGAGYEQYF
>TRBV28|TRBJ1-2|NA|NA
TGTGCCAGCACCCACAGGGAAAGTTCAATATATGGCTACACCTTC
CASTHRESSIYGYTF
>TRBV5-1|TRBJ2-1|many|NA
TGCGCCAGCAGTCTGACTAGGAGTTCCTACAATGAGCAGTTCTTC
CASSLTRSSYNEQFF
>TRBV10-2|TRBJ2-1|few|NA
TGCGCCAGCAGTAACCGGGACTACAATGAGCAGTTCTTC
CASSNRDYNEQFF
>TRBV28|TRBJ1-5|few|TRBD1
TGTGCCAGCAGACCGGGACAGGGGGCGCCGGGCAATCAGCCCCAGCATTTT
CASRPGQGAPGNQPQHF
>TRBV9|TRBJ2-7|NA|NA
TGTGCCAGCAGCGTAGAGCCAGCCCCCTACGAGCAGTACTTC
CASSVEPAPYEQYF
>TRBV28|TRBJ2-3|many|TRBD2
TGTGCCAGCAGTTCGTCTAGCGGTAGCACAGATACGCAGTATTTT
CASSSSSGSTDTQYF
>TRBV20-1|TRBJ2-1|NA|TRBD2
TGCAGTGCTGATTGGACTAGCGGGAGTTACAATGAGCAGTTCTTC
CSADWTSGSYNEQFF
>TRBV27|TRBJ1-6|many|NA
TGTGCCAGCAGTTTACAACGGCTCAATTCACCCCTCCACTTT
CASSLQRLNSPLHF
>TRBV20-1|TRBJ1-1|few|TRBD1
TGCAGTGGTCACAGGGGGCCCGGCACTGAAGCTTTCTTT
CSGHRGPGTEAFF
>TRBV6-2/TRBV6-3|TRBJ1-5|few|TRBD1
TGTGCCAGCAGCTATAACAGGGGGAGAGGCAATCAGCCCCAGCATTTT
CASSYNRGRGNQPQHF
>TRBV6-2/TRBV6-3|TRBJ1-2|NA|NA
TGTGCCAGCAGGACGGGGGCTGACTATGGCTACACCTTC
CASRTGADYGYTF
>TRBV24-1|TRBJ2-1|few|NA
TGTGCCACCAGTGATTTACCAAACAATGAGCAGTTCTTC
CATSDLPNNEQFF
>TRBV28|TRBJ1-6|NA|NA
TGTGCCAGCGAGGGGAGGGATTCACCCCTCCACTTT
CASEGRDSPLHF
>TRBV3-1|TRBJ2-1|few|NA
TGTGCCAGCAGCCAAGACTCCGGAAATGAGCAGTTCTTC
CASSQDSGNEQFF
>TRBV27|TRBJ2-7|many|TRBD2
TGTGCCAGCAGTTTTCTGGCTAGCGGGAGGTATGACGAGCAGTACTTC
CASSFLASGRYDEQYF